A single T cell receptor (beta chain) is shown here with its context. CDR1 is DFQATT, CDR2 SNEGSKA, per germline (reference sequence). The CDR3 spans 16 residues. Every patient was untreated before thyroid surgery. Original analysis: Clinicopathological groups supplied CDR3 differences that were used to build a distant-metastasis classifier for papillary thyroid cancer. TCRdb re-called clones from the PCR reads using MiXCR. For this entry, the V and J calls and clone size follow TCRdb and not the study's own pipeline. This sample has 21,000 or so clones, with 28% found just once. The sample comes from a study of metastatic and nonmetastatic thyroid tumors.

This clonotype was obtained from a male donor with papillary thyroid cancer or a benign thyroid nodule (not recorded which). Some clones in this sample may be carry-over from other donors' samples. Sequencing was done on a sample of tumor tissue. The rearrangement uses TRBV20-1 and TRBJ2-5; D perhaps matches TRBD2 (7 bases). The J call may be faulty, since TRBJ2-1 better matches the DNA end. The CDR3 spells CSASGLWGGRGNEQFF. CDR3 DNA sequence: TGCAGTGCTAGCGGCCTGTGGGGGGGCCGGGGCAATGAGCAGTTCTTC.